This record concerns one TCR beta chain sequence. Germline CDR1 SGDLS, CDR2 YYNGEE. The length of the CDR3 is 13 residues. V was cut by 4 bases and J by 3 bases, with 7 bases left in between. The method was immunoSEQ multiplex PCR; TCRdb's version includes in-frame clones alone and lacks a portion of them. The profile shows roughly 150,000 clones, roughly 85% of them singletons. The data stem from a study of blood T cell repertoires in COVID-19. Background on the study: Acute and convalescent COVID-19 specimens originated in the United States, Italy and Spain. T cells, B-cell-depleted T cells, or PBMCs provided the cDNA or gDNA that served as material.

Individuals aged 18 to 89 years were recruited from approximately 24 US areas. This TCR came from a woman in her 70s in a cohort exposed to, infected with or recovered from COVID-19 (not recorded which). Sequencing was carried out using PBMCs or T cells enriched from blood (not recorded which). The chain joins TRBV9 to TRBJ1-4; D remains ambiguous. CDR3 amino acids: CASSFTANEKLFF. CDR3 nucleotide sequence: TGTGCCAGCAGCTTCACAGCTAATGAAAAACTGTTTTTT.